Presented here are 28 T cell receptor beta chains from one specimen sequenced in a study of OX40 agonist ivuxolimab in advanced cancers. This table comes from immunoSEQ multiplex PCR, and its TCRdb copy is limited to in-frame clones, with some not included. The sample yields tens of thousands of clones, about 88% seen once. The sequencing used CD4+ or CD8+ T cells sorted from blood, collected in a trial of the OX40 agonist ivuxolimab. These receptors all stem from an adult with an advanced solid tumor such as melanoma, head and neck, liver or kidney cancer.

The chain uses TRBV27 and TRBJ2-2; 7 bases are a match to TRBD1. J was trimmed by 2 bases and V by 4 bases; bases with no gene match: 1. Germline CDR1 and CDR2: MNHEY and SMNVEV (reference sequence). The CDR3 spans 14 residues. For the CDR3, the DNA is TGTGCCAGCAGTTGGGACAGAAACACCGGGGAGCTGTTTTTT. Translation: CASSWDRNTGELFF.

The chain is built from TRBV27 and TRBJ1-6; D is ambiguous. There are 16 residues in the CDR3. Germline values: CDR1 MNHEY, CDR2 SMNVEV (reference sequence). V lost 3 bases and J 0 bases, leaving 9 bases between the germline ends. The CDR3 DNA reads TGTGCCAGCAGTTTCGTCAGCCCCTCCTATAATTCACCCCTCCACTTT. Residues: CASSFVSPSYNSPLHF.

Only a few counts were recorded for this clone. The chain is built from TRBV7-6 and TRBJ2-3, with D unresolved. V was clipped by 1 base and J by 0 bases, with 5 bases between them. There are 14 residues in the CDR3. Germline V gene sequence: CDR1 SGHVS, CDR2 FNYEAQ. This chain's CDR3 is CASSLVPSTDTQYF. Here the CDR3 DNA reads TGTGCCAGCAGCTTAGTTCCTAGCACAGATACGCAGTATTTT.

The J gene is TRBJ2-2, the V gene TRBV6-4; D is possibly TRBD1 or TRBD2 (5 bases each). This CDR3 region has 14 residues. The germline V gene encodes CDR1 MRHNA and CDR2 SNTAGT. The V end lost 0 bases, the J end lost 6 bases, and 8 bases lay between the germline ends. CDR3 protein: CASSDSRGAGELFF. For the CDR3, the DNA is TGTGCCAGCAGTGACTCGAGAGGGGCCGGGGAGCTGTTTTTT.

This chain uses TRBV27 with TRBJ2-1; TRBD2 aligns across 16 bases. CDR1 is MNHEY and CDR2 is SMNVEV in the germline V gene (reference sequence). With 3 bases clipped from V and 8 bases from J, the junction kept 4 bases outside the gene matches. The CDR3 totals 16 residues. The CDR3 DNA reads TGTGCCAGCAGTTTCGGGACTAGCGGGAGGGCCCATGAGCAGTTCTTC. This sequence encodes CASSFGTSGRAHEQFF.

V is TRBV7-9 and J is TRBJ2-7; either TRBD1 or TRBD2 may fit D (5 bases each). V shed 3 bases and J shed 2 bases, with 11 bases lying between them. Germline V gene data show CDR1 as SEHNR and CDR2 as FQNEAQ (reference sequence). CDR3 length: 14 amino acids. Here the CDR3 DNA reads TGTGCCAGCAGCTTCCGGGACCGACCCTACGAGCAGTACTTC. It encodes CASSFRDRPYEQYF.

This clone appeared a single time. CDR3 residues: CASSNGPSISYNEQFF. As DNA, the CDR3 is TGTGCCAGCAGCAATGGACCGTCCATCTCCTACAATGAGCAGTTCTTC. The genes are TRBV6-6 and TRBJ2-1, with unresolved D. The CDR3 runs to 16 residues. The V end lost 6 bases, the J end lost 0 bases, and 15 bases lay between the germline ends. Germline V gene data show CDR1 as MNHNY and CDR2 as SVGAGI (reference sequence).

This chain joins TRBV28 and TRBJ2-1, with 7 bases fitting TRBD1. With V trimmed by 5 bases and J by 5 bases, 9 bases remained unmatched. Germline CDR1 is MDHEN and CDR2 is SYDVKM. The CDR3 runs 15 residues. CDR3 sequence: CASSEDRDGNNEQFF. The CDR3 DNA follows: TGTGCCAGCAGTGAAGACAGGGACGGTAACAATGAGCAGTTCTTC.

The gene calls are TRBV2 and TRBJ1-2, with a possible D match to TRBD1 (5 bases). Germline V gives CDR1 SNHLY, CDR2 FYNNEI. The CDR3 spans 17 residues. The V gene lost 3 bases and the J gene lost 5 bases, with 22 bases spanning the gap. The CDR3 region is CASSDFARDPILYGYTF. CDR3 nucleotides: TGTGCCAGCAGTGACTTTGCTAGGGACCCGATTCTTTATGGCTACACCTTC.

V is TRBV6-1 and J is TRBJ1-1; no definite D call. The CDR3 is made up of 14 amino acids. Germline loops: CDR1 MNHNS, CDR2 SASEGT. Between the trimmed V and J ends, which lost 5 bases and 5 bases, there was a span of 15 bases. DNA of the CDR3: TGTGCCAGCAGTTATGCGTCCGGTGGGACTGAAGCTTTCTTT. Amino acid sequence: CASSYASGGTEAFF.

The genes are TRBV10-3 and TRBJ2-3; 9 bases are shared with TRBD2. CDR1 and CDR2 (germline): ENHRY, SYGVKD. The CDR3 covers 19 residues. The V gene end was trimmed by 1 base and the J gene end by 6 bases; junction bases not matched to a gene: 17. CDR3 loop: CAISELKEASGISLDTQYF. The DNA for the CDR3 is TGTGCCATCAGTGAGTTAAAAGAGGCTAGCGGGATAAGTCTGGATACGCAGTATTTT.

This clone was seen only once. V gene TRBV2 combines with J gene TRBJ2-7, with D tentatively TRBD1 (6 bases). From germline, CDR1 is SNHLY and CDR2 FYNNEI. The V end lost 4 bases, the J end lost 0 bases, and 7 bases lay between the germline ends. The CDR3 length is 13 residues. Here the CDR3 DNA reads TGTGCCAGCAGTGGACAGGACTCCTACGAGCAGTACTTC. Its protein is CASSGQDSYEQYF.

The chain is built from TRBV19 and TRBJ2-5; D is ambiguous. Germline CDR1 LNHDA, CDR2 SQIVND (reference sequence). This CDR3 is 14 amino acids long. V lost 3 bases, J lost 4 bases, and 12 bases lay in between. As DNA, the CDR3 is TGTGCCAGTAGTATGACTGGGCAGAGAGAGACCCAGTACTTC. Encoded protein: CASSMTGQRETQYF. Based on the CDR3 plus reference TRBV19 and TRBJ2-5, the full variable domain is DGGITQSPKYLFRKEGQNVTLSCEQNLNHDAMYWYRQDPGQGLRLIYYSQIVNDFQKGDIAEGYSVSREKKESFPLTVTSAQKNPTAFYLCASSMTGQRETQYFGPGTRLLVL.

A note on this clone: One junction end does not reproduce the germline sequence, and a read error may be involved. V is TRBV7-1 and J is TRBJ2-6; D might be TRBD1 (5 bases). TRBV7-1 has ORF status, its function being uncertain. The CDR3 is 18 residues long. The CDR3 sequence: CASSPARRGQSRANVLTF. The CDR3, as DNA: TGTGCCAGCAGCCCAGCACGTCGAGGACAAAGTCGGGCCAACGTCCTGACTTTC.

The chain links TRBV30 to TRBJ1-1; D is undetermined. The germline V and J ends were trimmed by 0 bases and 1 base, with 6 bases remaining between them. Germline V gives CDR1 GTSNPN, CDR2 SVGIG (reference sequence). The CDR3 consists of 13 residues. The DNA for the CDR3 is TGTGCCTGGAGTGTACCCGAGAACACTGAAGCTTTCTTT. It specifies CAWSVPENTEAFF.

This rearrangement joins TRBV28 to TRBJ2-2; 7 nucleotides agree with TRBD1. This CDR3 has 15 residues. Germline V gene sequence: CDR1 MDHEN, CDR2 SYDVKM. The V gene end was trimmed by 7 bases and the J gene end by 3 bases; junction bases not matched to a gene: 8. CDR3 in DNA: TGTGCCAGCACCACGGACAGGATCTACACCGGGGAGCTGTTTTTT. Translated: CASTTDRIYTGELFF.

V usage is TRBV5-6 and J usage is TRBJ2-4; D unclear. Looked up from germline, CDR1 is SGHDT and CDR2 is YYEEEE. This CDR3 has 13 residues. Between the trimmed V and J ends, which lost 2 bases and 9 bases, there was a span of 12 bases. CDR3 amino acids: CASSFGPSGIQYF. The CDR3 DNA is TGTGCCAGCAGCTTTGGACCATCCGGCATTCAGTACTTC.

The genes are TRBV4-1 and TRBJ2-4, with D perhaps being TRBD1 or TRBD2 (5 bases each). CDR1 is MGHRA, CDR2 YSYEKL, per germline. There are 14 residues in the CDR3. V dropped 4 bases and J dropped 7 bases, with 14 bases sitting between them. The CDR3 nucleotides are TGCGCCAGCAGCCTAGGGTTGGGGACGAACATTCAGTACTTC. Translation: CASSLGLGTNIQYF.

The count of this clone is one. The V call is TRBV6-1, the J call TRBJ1-6; TRBD1 matches 7 bases. The V and J ends lost 1 base and 7 bases, in that order; junction bases with no gene match: 4. CDR3 length equals 15 residues. Per germline, CDR1 MNHNS and CDR2 SASEGT. CDR3: CASSEGPGQNSPLHF. CDR3 DNA: TGTGCCAGCAGTGAAGGGCCGGGACAGAATTCACCCCTCCACTTT.

This clone was recorded at least ten times. The chain carries TRBV4-1 and TRBJ2-7, with no clear D. Trimming took off 5 bases at V and 3 bases at J, with 17 bases between the two ends. CDR3 length: 15 residues. Germline V lookup: CDR1 MGHRA, CDR2 YSYEKL. As DNA, the CDR3 is TGCGCCAGCAGCGCTGTGAGTTCGGGCCTCTACGAGCAGTACTTC. Residues: CASSAVSSGLYEQYF.

The chain recombines TRBV7-6 with TRBJ2-7; D is ambiguous. This CDR3 has 13 residues. The germline V gene encodes CDR1 SGHVS and CDR2 FNYEAQ. Trimming removed 0 bases at V and 5 bases at J, with 8 bases between. CDR3 sequence reads: CASSLAYSDEQYF. CDR3 sequence (DNA): TGTGCCAGCAGCTTAGCTTACAGCGACGAGCAGTACTTC.

The chain couples TRBV10-2 to TRBJ1-2; no definite D call. Trimming shortened V by 3 bases and J by 0 bases, and 11 bases separated the two germline ends. The CDR3 covers 15 residues. Germline V lookup: CDR1 WSHSY, CDR2 SAAADI. The chain's CDR3 is CASSDVAGTNYGYTF. In DNA form, the CDR3 reads TGCGCCAGCAGTGATGTCGCAGGAACTAACTATGGCTACACCTTC.

Only one count was recorded for this clone. The J gene is TRBJ2-7, the V gene TRBV5-4; 9 positions match TRBD1. In germline, CDR1 is SGHNT, CDR2 YYREEE (reference sequence). This CDR3 region has 15 residues. Unmatched junction bases numbered 9, after V lost 4 bases and J lost 4 bases. Here the CDR3 reads CASSGPGTGLYEQYF. CDR3 coding DNA: TGTGCCAGCAGCGGACCCGGGACAGGGTTGTACGAGCAGTACTTC.

The V call is TRBV27, the J call TRBJ1-5; TRBD1 agrees at 7 bases. This CDR3 is built from 13 residues. J was trimmed by 4 bases and V by 8 bases; bases with no gene match: 5. CDR1 and CDR2 (germline): MNHEY, SMNVEV (reference sequence). CDR3 residues: CASGGDRNQPQHF. The CDR3 coding sequence is TGTGCCAGCGGCGGGGACAGAAATCAGCCCCAGCATTTT.

CDR3 sequence: CASSDPPFF. CDR3 DNA: TGTGCCAGCAGCGACCCCCCGTTCTTC. The gene calls are TRBV9 and TRBJ2-1; no definite D call. Germline V gene sequence: CDR1 SGDLS, CDR2 YYNGEE. This CDR3 has 9 residues. V was shortened by 3 bases and J by 15 bases, with 7 bases between the two germline ends.

This chain joins TRBV5-1 and TRBJ1-1; TRBD1 matches 7 bases. V was pared by 1 base and J by 3 bases, with 15 bases of the junction left unmatched. Germline V CDR1 and CDR2: SGHRS, YFSETQ. The CDR3 is 18 amino acids. As DNA, the CDR3 is TGCGCCAGCAGCTTGTGGGCCATAACAGGGGCCGGAGACACTGAAGCTTTCTTT. This encodes CASSLWAITGAGDTEAFF. Full variable domain (outside the CDR3, taken from reference TRBV5-1 and TRBJ1-1): KAGVTQTPRYLIKTRGQQVTLSCSPISGHRSVSWYQQTPGQGLQFLFEYFSETQRNKGNFPGRFSGRQFSNSRSEMNVSTLELGDSALYLCASSLWAITGAGDTEAFFGQGTRLTVV.

The genes are TRBV27 and TRBJ2-1; 10 nucleotides align to TRBD1. V dropped 5 bases and J dropped 3; count of bases not matched to a gene: 7. The CDR3 loop spans 16 amino acids. Germline CDR1 and CDR2: MNHEY and SMNVEV (reference sequence). The CDR3 DNA follows: TGTGCCAGCAGTCCGACCGGGACAGGGGACTACAATGAGCAGTTCTTC. Amino acid sequence: CASSPTGTGDYNEQFF.

V and J are TRBV4-1 and TRBJ1-5; D is perhaps TRBD1 (5 bases). Between the trimmed V and J ends, which lost 0 bases and 2 bases, there was a span of 11 bases. CDR3 length equals 16 residues. Per the germline V gene, CDR1 is MGHRA and CDR2 is YSYEKL. The DNA for the CDR3 is TGCGCCAGCAGCCAAGACGAGGGGTTAGGCAATCAGCCCCAGCATTTT. Residues: CASSQDEGLGNQPQHF.